This TCR beta chain was sequenced during a study of T-cell memory formation after mild COVID-19. TCRdb independently ran MiXCR on the 5' RACE reads; one entry per CDR3 protein. This table has around 310,000 distinct CDR3 sequences, roughly an eighth appearing once. Germline CDR1 and CDR2: SGDLS and YYNGEE. There are 13 residues in the CDR3. V lost 0 bases to trimming and J lost 13 bases, with 14 bases between them. The TCR was taken from a man aged 18 to 35 who had mild COVID-19 (a few samples of this study predate the infection). Cell type and time point are not known. The chain has TRBV9 and TRBJ2-1; unclear D gene. Input material: PBMCs or a T cell subset sorted from them (not recorded which). CDR3 protein: CASSVGSSPRQFF. DNA of the CDR3: TGTGCCAGCAGCGTAGGGTCGAGCCCCCGCCAGTTCTTC.